Sequencing of this TCR beta chain was carried out in a study of cytomegalovirus exposure and HLA in healthy donors (dated by TCRdb to the late 2010s). Regarding the research as a whole: According to an earlier analysis of several hundred of the donors, roughly 180 million T cells yielded 117 million unique TCR beta sequences and around 280 Gb of sequence data. An early release that covered approximately 600 HLA-typed donors contained around 300 gigabases of sequencing data and 75 million to 100 million unique TCR sequences. Of the roughly 400 genotyped donors, approximately 83% fell in the genetic ancestry cluster associated with self-reported Caucasian donors. The study aimed to test whether signatures of past pathogen exposure could be identified by cataloging public T cell receptors. Using immunosequencing, the study profiled T cell repertoires from 550 to 750 subjects and related those repertoires to cytomegalovirus serostatus. Besides the first cohort of roughly 640 subjects, a separate validation cohort made up of roughly 120 different subjects was used. The study combined high-throughput TCR immunosequencing, statistical association of individual TCRs with disease status, and machine learning to predict cytomegalovirus infection status. To study patterns of TCR occurrence, a later analysis re-analyzed previously published TCR beta repertoires from around 660 donors and added high-resolution HLA genotyping. The later analysis used no new phenotypic data to find candidate immune exposures, relying instead on TCR beta sequences and their occurrence across donors. In an earlier analysis of 587 of the donors, high-throughput TCR beta sequencing was used to judge whether each TCR beta V gene segment behaved as functional or pseudogenic. Donor age, sex, ethnicity and CMV serostatus were compiled alongside the repertoire data. A later genetic analysis used genome-wide SNP genotypes for about 60% of the roughly 670 donors, treating that subset as a discovery cohort. All discovery cohort repertoires had been generated on a single sequencing platform. Class I and class II HLA loci were covered by the typing at four-digit resolution. The number of typed donors differed by locus: roughly 629-630 for A, B, C, DRB1 and DQB1; some 540 for DQA1; around 580 for DPA1; and roughly 470 for DPB1. Four to six DR-DQ haplotypes were handled as single units for association and clustering, since linkage in the cohort was strong. Across 300 to 500 genotyped donors of the cohort, an average of approximately 220,000 unique TCR beta nucleotide sequences per donor were sequenced, and roughly a sixth of those sequences were non-productive.

There are a few counts of this clone. Its target antigen remains unknown. Per-base quality was not reported, and no clone a single base away is much larger than it. Results and caveats for the whole study, not just this receptor: A group of highly shared sequence variants was considered likely to be a technical artifact of the sequencing pipeline. V-gene and J-gene trimming of TCR beta chains was associated with a missense DCLRE1C variant in a later genetic analysis, and the association was replicated in an independent cohort. A further reported finding was that TCR beta sequences accurately predicted the HLA-A and HLA-B alleles for most subjects in the first cohort. Compared with the approximately 720-donor mean, donors in an Asian-associated ancestry cluster had fewer N-insertions in productive TCRs, according to a later genetic analysis. Because the 87-base-pair reads could not distinguish some IMGT-functional V segments, including TRBV6-2 and TRBV6-3, those segments were excluded. In a later analysis, most CMV-associated TCR beta chains were found to appear HLA-restricted, with HLA associations seemingly driven largely by CMV exposure. In both the original and validation cohorts, the classifier was reported to diagnose cytomegalovirus status with high specificity and sensitivity. Roughly uniform sequencing depth across donors was assumed in presence/absence analyses, although this assumption may not hold. A later analysis reported that several top co-occurrence clusters appeared linked to parvovirus B19, influenza, CMV and Epstein-Barr virus. This cohort had only TCR beta chains sequenced, and the lack of alpha or paired-chain data limited which features could be detected. Compared with equally common non-associated chains, HLA-associated TCR beta chains in a later analysis were more clonally expanded and had lower generation probabilities. Because HLA typing was missing for some donors at each locus, association tests included only the typed subset. Most TCR sequences were observed very rarely across donors, whereas some public TCRs were present in many individuals. A total of about 150 TCR beta chains were listed by the study as associated with cytomegalovirus. Over 15 rarely observed V segments, including chromosome 9 orphons, were excluded from the earlier analysis of just under 600 of the donors because counts were too low. In an earlier analysis of 587 of the donors, most TCR beta V segments appeared in productive rearrangements about 90% or about 30% of the time, broadly matching IMGT annotations. Correlated functional status among segregating V segments might be attributable to linkage disequilibrium, but an unknown experimental factor could not be ruled out. Specific HLA alleles were associated with over 15,000 TCR beta sequences at a false discovery rate of 0.05 in a later analysis. CMV serostatus was the only immune exposure information available for the cohort. The authors suggested that the approach could potentially be generalized to other disease states and immunological phenotypes. Assigning TCR associations to individual alleles was difficult when HLA alleles, especially DR and DQ, strongly co-occurred. In a later analysis, the rate of TCR association differed among HLA loci, with DRB1 alleles having the most associated TCRs and HLA-C alleles having the fewest. Three of the identified cytomegalovirus-associated TCR beta chains were confirmed in vitro to be specific for cytomegalovirus antigens.

The cohort consisted of approximately 690 healthy bone marrow donors. Cohort members were all nominally healthy when sampled, although unrecorded immune exposures were likely present. The donor tested CMV seropositive, placing the donor among the 310 or so seropositive members of the cohort. A peripheral blood sample was collected from each donor, and TCR beta sequencing was performed on peripheral blood mononuclear cells. The Qiagen DNeasy Blood Extraction Kit was used to extract genomic DNA from the blood cell samples. Libraries were prepared through the immunoSEQ multiplex PCR assay. The multiplex PCR relied on a mix of 60 forward primers for TCR Vbeta segments and 13 reverse primers for TCR Jbeta segments. A multiplex PCR assay on genomic DNA amplified the CDR3 region of rearranged TCR beta genes. The Illumina HiSeq System was used to sequence the amplified TCR beta libraries as 87-base-pair reads. As for how the authors treated the data: In a later analysis, some 80 million unique TCR beta chains were counted across the 650 to 750 repertoires, and about 10 million of these chains were shared by at least two donors. Raw reads were error-corrected and collapsed into unique sequences by a nearest-neighbor algorithm in which closely related sequences were merged to remove PCR and sequencing errors. To assign V, D and J gene segments, CDR3 sequences were aligned to IMGT reference sequences. For a sequence to be retained, a match of at least six nucleotides was required to both a V gene segment and a J gene segment. A rearrangement counted as productive if the CDR3 had no stop codons and remained in frame with V and J, and every other rearrangement counted as non-productive. Following IMGT convention, CDR3 was defined as the stretch from the second conserved V-encoded cysteine up to the conserved J-encoded phenylalanine. The earlier analysis of 587 of the donors excluded any sequence lacking an unambiguous match to a single V gene segment. In an earlier analysis of 450 to 750 of the donors, a V segment was called functional when productive rearrangements were above 56.7%, and segregating when the standard deviation between donors exceeded 5%. A statistical classification framework was developed to diagnose cytomegalovirus status using the catalog of TCR beta chain sequences. In a later analysis, TCR nucleotide sequences were compared against IMGT/GENE-DB human TR gene sequences so that V and J genes could be assigned. In a later analysis, CDR3 sequences and most-parsimonious VDJ recombination scenarios were assigned using the TCRdist pipeline. In a later analysis, every TCR beta chain was defined by the combination of its CDR3 amino acid sequence and its V-gene family, and reads without a unique V-gene family were dropped. In a later analysis, 500 to 700 highly shared, low-generation-probability nucleotide sequences were removed to address suspected cross-contamination and a sequencing artifact. A later analysis calculated a clonal expansion index for each public chain from normalized within-repertoire ranks of inferred template counts. In a later analysis, generation probabilities were computed using a VDJ recombination model fitted to out-of-frame rearrangements, and the results were checked against IGoR. In a later analysis, TCR-TCR, TCR-HLA and TCR-CMV co-occurrence was scored with hypergeometric tests, and a repertoire-size bias correction was applied to TCR pairs. A later analysis estimated false discovery rates by permuting HLA or CMV assignments 20 times. In a later analysis, co-occurring TCRs were grouped using DBSCAN, with TCRdist sequence similarity added in when clustering inside HLA-allele-positive subsets. Repertoires with fewer than 30,000 or more than 120,000 public chains were left out of co-occurrence clustering, as were five repertoires with anomalous nucleotide sharing. Drawn from immuneACCESS, this table holds only the in-frame rearrangements with V and J called that TCRdb kept. Clones are partly lost; checked studies trace under half to an unresolved V gene and leave the rest unexplained. V and J calls and clone size are those listed in that table; D and trimming were worked out from the DNA. For this sample the table gives about 130,000 clones, of which approximately 85% were detected only once. Clones ranked in the top ten supply under 8.5% of the sample.

Cut back by 0 bases and 5 bases, the V and J ends lie 9 bases apart. The CDR3 goes from the cysteine to the phenylalanine over 14 residues. Only the CDR3 DNA stays, 42 bases, in frame from base 1. For CDR1 and CDR2, the germline V gene lists LGHNA and YNFKEQ. This clonotype was obtained from a woman younger than 45 in good health and CMV-seropositive. The V and J segments used are TRBV4-2 and TRBJ2-3; matching of 5 bases hints at TRBD2 as the D gene. Sequences were obtained from PBMCs. The base sequence is TGTGCCAGCAGCCAAGATGACGAGGGAGATACGCAGTATTTT. It translates as CASSQDDEGDTQYF.